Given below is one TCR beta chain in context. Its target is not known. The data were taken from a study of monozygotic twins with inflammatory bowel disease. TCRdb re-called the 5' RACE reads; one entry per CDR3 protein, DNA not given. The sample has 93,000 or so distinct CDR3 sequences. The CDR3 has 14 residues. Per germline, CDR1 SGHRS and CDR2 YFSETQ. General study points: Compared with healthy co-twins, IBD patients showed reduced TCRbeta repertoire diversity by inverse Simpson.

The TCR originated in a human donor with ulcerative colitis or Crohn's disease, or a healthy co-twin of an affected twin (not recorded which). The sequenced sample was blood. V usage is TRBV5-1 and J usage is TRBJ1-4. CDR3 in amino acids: CASSSEVVGEKQFF.